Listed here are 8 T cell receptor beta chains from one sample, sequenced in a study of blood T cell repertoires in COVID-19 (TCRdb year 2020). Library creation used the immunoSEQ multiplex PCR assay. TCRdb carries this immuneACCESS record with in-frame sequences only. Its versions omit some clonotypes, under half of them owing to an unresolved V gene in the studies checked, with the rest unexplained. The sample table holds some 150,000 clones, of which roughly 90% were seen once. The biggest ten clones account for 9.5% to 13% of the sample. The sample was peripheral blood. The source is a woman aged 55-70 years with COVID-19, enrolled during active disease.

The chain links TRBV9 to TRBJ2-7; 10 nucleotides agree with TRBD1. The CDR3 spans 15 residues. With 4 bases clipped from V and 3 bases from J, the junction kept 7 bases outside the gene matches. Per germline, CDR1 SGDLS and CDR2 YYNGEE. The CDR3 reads CASSFRDRGGYEQYF. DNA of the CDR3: TGTGCCAGCAGCTTCCGGGACAGGGGTGGCTACGAGCAGTACTTC.

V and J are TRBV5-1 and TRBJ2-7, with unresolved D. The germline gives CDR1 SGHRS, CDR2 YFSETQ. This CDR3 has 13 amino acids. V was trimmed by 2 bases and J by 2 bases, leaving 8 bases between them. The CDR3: CASSFPETYEQYF. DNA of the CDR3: TGCGCCAGCAGCTTCCCCGAGACCTACGAGCAGTACTTC.

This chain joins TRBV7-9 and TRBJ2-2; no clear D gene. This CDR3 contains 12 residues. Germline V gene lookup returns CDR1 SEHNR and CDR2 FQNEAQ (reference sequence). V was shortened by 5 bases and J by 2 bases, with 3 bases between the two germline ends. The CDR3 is CASSPNTGELFF. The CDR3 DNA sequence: TGTGCCAGCAGCCCAAACACCGGGGAGCTGTTTTTT.

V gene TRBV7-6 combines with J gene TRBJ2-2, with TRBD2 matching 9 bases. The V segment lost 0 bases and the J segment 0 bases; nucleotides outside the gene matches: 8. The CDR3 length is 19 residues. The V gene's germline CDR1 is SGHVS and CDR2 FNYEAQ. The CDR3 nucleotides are TGTGCCAGCAGCTTAGCCCCAGCGGGAGGATCACCGAACACCGGGGAGCTGTTTTTT. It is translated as CASSLAPAGGSPNTGELFF.

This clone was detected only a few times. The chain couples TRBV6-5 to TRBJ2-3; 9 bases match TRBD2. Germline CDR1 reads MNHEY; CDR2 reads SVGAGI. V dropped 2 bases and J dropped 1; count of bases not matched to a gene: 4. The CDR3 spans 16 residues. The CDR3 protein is CASSYGTSSRTDTQYF. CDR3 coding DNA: TGTGCCAGCAGTTACGGGACTAGCAGCCGCACAGATACGCAGTATTTT.

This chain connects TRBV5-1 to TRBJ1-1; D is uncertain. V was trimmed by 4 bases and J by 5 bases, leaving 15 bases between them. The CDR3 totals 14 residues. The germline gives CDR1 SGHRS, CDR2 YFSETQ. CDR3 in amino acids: CASSPQTGGTEAFF. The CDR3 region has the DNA TGCGCCAGCAGCCCCCAGACTGGAGGGACTGAAGCTTTCTTT.

For the CDR3, the DNA is TGTGCCAGCAGCCAAGATTCGCGGGGCTGGAACACCGGGGAGCTGTTTTTT. Its protein is CASSQDSRGWNTGELFF. This rearrangement joins TRBV3-1 (or the pseudogene TRBV3-2) to TRBJ2-2, with a tentative D call TRBD2 (6 bases). Germline V gene sequence: CDR1 LGHDT, CDR2 YNNKEL (reference sequence). The CDR3 is 17 amino acids. The V end was cut by 0 bases, the J end by 1 base, with 12 bases between.

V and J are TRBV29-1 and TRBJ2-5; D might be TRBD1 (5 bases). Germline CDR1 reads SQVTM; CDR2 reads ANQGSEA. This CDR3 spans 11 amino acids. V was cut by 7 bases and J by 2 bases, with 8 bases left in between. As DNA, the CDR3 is TGCAGCGAGACAGTTCAAGAGACCCAGTACTTC. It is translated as CSETVQETQYF.